This T cell receptor (beta chain) appears in the sequencing data of a study of blood T cell repertoires in COVID-19. About the research overall: Researchers got acute and convalescent COVID-19 samples from the United States, Italy and Spain. The cDNA or gDNA used as material had been derived from T cells, B-cell-depleted T cells, or PBMCs.

In the study's own analysis: For nucleated cells, counts were estimated from reference gene primer amplification. Clones were sequenced by immunoSEQ multiplex PCR, and TCRdb holds only the in-frame ones, with some missing. The V and J calls and the clone size are those of that table, but D and trimming were determined from the DNA. The sample has about 93,000 clones; about 80% are singletons. Germline V gives CDR1 SGHRS, CDR2 YFSETQ. The CDR3 is 14 amino acids. The ends were cut back, 3 bases at V and 1 base at J, with 9 bases in the middle. This clone was detected a few times. This receptor was obtained from a human donor in a cohort sampled during active COVID-19. This chain connects TRBV5-1 to TRBJ2-3; no clear D gene. Material for sequencing was peripheral blood. CDR3 region: CASSSAAGTDTQYF. In nucleotides, the CDR3 is TGCGCCAGCAGCTCGGCGGCAGGCACAGATACGCAGTATTTT.